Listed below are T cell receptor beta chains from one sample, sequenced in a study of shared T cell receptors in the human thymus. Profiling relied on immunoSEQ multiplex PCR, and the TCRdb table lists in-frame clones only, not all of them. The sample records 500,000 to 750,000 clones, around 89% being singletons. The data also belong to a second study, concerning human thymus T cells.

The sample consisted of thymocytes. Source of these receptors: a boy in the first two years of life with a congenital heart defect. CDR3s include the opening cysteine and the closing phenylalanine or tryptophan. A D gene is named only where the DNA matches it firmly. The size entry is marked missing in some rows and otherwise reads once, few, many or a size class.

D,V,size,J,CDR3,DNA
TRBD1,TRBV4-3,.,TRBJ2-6,CASSQGGNGTDLSGANVLTF,TGCGCCAGCAGCCAAGGGGGAAACGGGACAGACCTCTCTGGGGCCAACGTCCTGACTTTC
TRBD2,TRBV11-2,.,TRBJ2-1,CASSKTSGRVIEQFF,TGTGCCAGCAGCAAAACTAGCGGGAGGGTTATTGAGCAGTTCTTC
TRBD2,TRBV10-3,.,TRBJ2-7,CAISDPGERGNSYEQYF,TGTGCCATCAGTGACCCCGGGGAGCGGGGCAACTCCTACGAGCAGTACTTC
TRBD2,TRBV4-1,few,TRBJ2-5,CASSQDRGSGGETQYF,TGCGCCAGCAGCCAAGATCGAGGTAGCGGGGGAGAGACCCAGTACTTC
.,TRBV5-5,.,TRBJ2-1,CASSSRWRDEQFF,TGTGCCAGCAGCTCACGGTGGCGGGATGAGCAGTTCTTC
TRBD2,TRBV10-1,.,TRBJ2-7,CASSSGTSGRLYEQYF,TGCGCCAGCAGTTCCGGGACTAGCGGGAGGCTCTACGAGCAGTACTTC
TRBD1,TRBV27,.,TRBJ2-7,CASSRDRPSNEQYF,TGTGCCAGCAGTCGGGACAGACCCTCTAACGAGCAGTACTTC
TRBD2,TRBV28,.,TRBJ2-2,CASSFKTPGGWVTGELFF,TGTGCCAGCAGTTTCAAGACCCCGGGAGGTTGGGTCACCGGGGAGCTGTTTTTT
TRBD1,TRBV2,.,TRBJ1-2,CASRLTGSSDNYGYTF,TGTGCCAGCAGGCTGACAGGGTCCTCAGATAACTATGGCTACACCTTC
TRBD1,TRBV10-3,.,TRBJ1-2,CATRGGQGNSYTF,TGTGCCACCAGGGGGGGACAGGGGAATAGCTACACCTTC
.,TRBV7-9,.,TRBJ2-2,CASSLSRSRNTGELFF,TGTGCCAGCAGCTTATCACGGTCACGGAACACCGGGGAGCTGTTTTTT
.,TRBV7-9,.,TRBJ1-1,CASRRQGRETEAFF,TGTGCCAGCAGAAGGCAGGGGAGGGAGACTGAAGCTTTCTTT
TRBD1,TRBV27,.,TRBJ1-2,CASSPTQGQGNYGYTF,TGTGCCAGCAGCCCGACCCAGGGACAGGGTAACTATGGCTACACCTTC
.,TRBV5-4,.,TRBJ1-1,CASSRDTDPHTEAFF,TGTGCCAGCAGTCGGGACACCGACCCTCACACTGAAGCTTTCTTT